The source of this TCR beta chain is a study of identical twins. The CDR3 has 14 residues. Germline values: CDR1 SGHTA, CDR2 FQGNSA. Trimming removed 8 bases at V and 6 bases at J, with 20 bases between. Unique molecular identifiers were present on the cDNA, which also gained a universal primer site by template switching. TCRdb re-analysed the 5' RACE reads in MiXCR, keeping a single row per CDR3 protein. Of about 660,000 distinct CDR3 sequences listed, around 8.6% are singletons. Concerning this clonotype itself: Its antigen is not known.

The study's findings and limits: Analyses based on zero insertions could be partly confounded by invariant MAIT and iNKT cells. Abundant beta clonotypes from cord blood had fewer insertions, unlike memory repertoires, which showed none.

This same sample was also taken into another study, of yellow fever vaccine responses in identical twins. Turning to that study: Twins reportedly showed a vaccine T cell response that seemed partly convergent and partly personalized.

Sequencing was carried out using PBMCs. The TCR comes from a woman under 30 in good health. The chain joins TRBV7-2 to TRBJ2-7, with D perhaps TRBD1 (7 bases). In DNA, the CDR3 is TGTGCCAGCTTGTCAGGGGGGAGGAGGGGCGAGCAGTACTTC. Translating it yields CASLSGGRRGEQYF.